What follows describes a single TCR beta chain. The antigen remains unidentified. The data are from a study of OX40 agonist ivuxolimab in advanced cancers. TCRdb's table, derived via immunoSEQ multiplex PCR, lists solely in-frame clones and lacks some. The sample yields roughly 48,000 clones, nearly 85% seen once. The timepoints at which blood was sampled were baseline, cycle 4 day 1, and cycle 7 day 1. The study, taken as a whole, reports: Clonal expansion was seen in CD4+ and CD8+ blood T cells by week 6 at 0.1 to 3.0 mg/kg.

Trimming stripped 6 bases from V and 6 bases from J, with 15 bases between. Germline V gene data show CDR1 as KGHSH and CDR2 as LQKENI. This CDR3 spans 15 amino acids. The receptor was isolated from an adult with an advanced solid tumor such as melanoma, head and neck, liver or kidney cancer. The starting material was CD4+ or CD8+ T cells sorted from blood, obtained in a trial of the OX40 agonist ivuxolimab. The chain combines TRBV18 with TRBJ1-6; weak D call: TRBD1 (5 bases). CDR3 nucleotides: TGTGCCAGCTCCGCCGCCGGGGCAGGTAATTCACCCCTCCACTTT. This encodes CASSAAGAGNSPLHF. Supplemented by reference TRBV18 and TRBJ1-6, the full variable domain reads NAGVMQNPRHLVRRRGQEARLRCSPMKGHSHVYWYRQLPEEGLKFMVYLQKENIIDESGMPKERFSAEFPKEGPSILRIQQVVRGDSAAYFCASSAAGAGNSPLHFGNGTRLTVT.